This T cell receptor (beta chain) is from a study of blood T cell repertoires in COVID-19. In germline, CDR1 is KGHSH, CDR2 LQKENI. The V segment lost 6 bases and the J segment 2 bases; nucleotides outside the gene matches: 5. The CDR3 loop spans 14 amino acids. This table comes from immunoSEQ multiplex PCR, and its TCRdb copy is limited to in-frame clones, with some not included. The sample carries under 200,000 clones, 85% to 90% recorded once. The chain recombines TRBV18 with TRBJ1-1; 8 bases are shared with TRBD1. This TCR was sampled from a man aged 35 to 55 with active or convalescent COVID-19. Sequencing was done on a sample of peripheral blood. The CDR3 coding sequence is TGTGCCAGCTCGGTAGACAGGGGAAACACTGAAGCTTTCTTT. Translation gives CASSVDRGNTEAFF.